This TCR beta chain was identified during a study of T cell responses to AZD1222 COVID-19 vaccine. Study results and caveats: Two doses of AZD1222 preceded a rise in Spike-specific TCR breadth and depth. Regions left unmutated in variants are reportedly the target of nearly half of spike-specific TCRs. Without day 14 samples, only post-peak T cell repertoires were studied. Baseline serology detected seropositivity in only 6 or 7 AZD1222 recipients.

The CDR3 runs to 15 residues. CDR1 SGHTA and CDR2 FQGNSA come from the germline V gene. V lost 2 bases and J 0 bases, leaving 11 bases between the germline ends. Data came from immunoSEQ multiplex PCR; TCRdb stores just in-frame clones and leaves some out. The repertoire holds about 150,000 clones, with 75% to 95% as singletons. Regarding this clone: Its antigen is currently unknown.

The material was peripheral blood, obtained 28 days after the second dose of the MenACWY control vaccine. The chain employs TRBV7-2 and TRBJ2-7; D possibly corresponds to TRBD1 (6 bases). This TCR derives from an adult who received the MenACWY meningococcal vaccine as a control. The CDR3 here is CASSLRDKSSYEQYF. The CDR3, as DNA: TGTGCCAGCAGCTTAAGGGACAAAAGCTCCTACGAGCAGTACTTC.